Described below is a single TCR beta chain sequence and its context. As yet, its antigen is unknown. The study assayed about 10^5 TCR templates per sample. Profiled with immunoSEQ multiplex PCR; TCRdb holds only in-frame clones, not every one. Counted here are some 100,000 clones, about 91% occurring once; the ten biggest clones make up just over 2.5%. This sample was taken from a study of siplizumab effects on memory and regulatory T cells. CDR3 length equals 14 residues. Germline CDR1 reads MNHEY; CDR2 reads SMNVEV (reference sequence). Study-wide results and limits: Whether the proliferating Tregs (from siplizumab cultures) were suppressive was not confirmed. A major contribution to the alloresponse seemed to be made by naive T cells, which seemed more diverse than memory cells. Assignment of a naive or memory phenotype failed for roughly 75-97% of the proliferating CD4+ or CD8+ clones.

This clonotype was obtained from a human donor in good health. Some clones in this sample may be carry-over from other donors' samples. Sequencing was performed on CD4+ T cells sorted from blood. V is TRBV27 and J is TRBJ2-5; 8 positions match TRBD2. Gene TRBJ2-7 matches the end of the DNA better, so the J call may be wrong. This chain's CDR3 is CASSSPGGNYEQYF. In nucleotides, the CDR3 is TGTGCCAGCAGTTCCCCGGGGGGGAATTACGAGCAGTACTTC.